These 24 T cell receptor beta chains came from one sample sequenced in a study of blood T cell repertoires in COVID-19. Clones were sequenced by immunoSEQ multiplex PCR, and TCRdb holds only the in-frame ones, with some missing. The sample lists fewer than 80,000 clones, 70% to 90% occurring once. Material: peripheral blood. Every receptor here comes from a man in his 70s with acute or convalescent COVID-19.

V is TRBV6-1 and J is TRBJ2-4; TRBD1 agrees at 9 bases. Germline trimming cut 3 bases from V and 13 bases from J; bases unmatched to any gene: 10. The CDR3 consists of 14 residues. Per germline, CDR1 MNHNS and CDR2 SASEGT. CDR3 in amino acids: CASSDTTDRGDQYF. CDR3 coding DNA: TGTGCCAGCAGTGACACTACCGACAGGGGGGACCAGTACTTC.

The sample holds one count of this clone. The chain joins TRBV29-1 to TRBJ1-2; D uncertain. The germline gives CDR1 SQVTM, CDR2 ANQGSEA. V was clipped by 5 bases and J by 8 bases, with 12 bases between them. This CDR3 has 11 residues. CDR3 loop: CSVKEGGGYTF. CDR3 DNA sequence: TGCAGCGTTAAGGAGGGAGGGGGCTACACCTTC.

The chain carries TRBV13 and TRBJ2-7; the D is unclear. The CDR3 has 13 residues. Trimming removed 2 bases from V and 2 bases from J, with 7 bases in between. Per germline, CDR1 PRHDT and CDR2 FYEKMQ (reference sequence). The CDR3 loop is CASSLHAAYEQYF. The DNA of the CDR3 is TGTGCCAGCAGCTTACACGCAGCCTACGAGCAGTACTTC.

The CDR3 DNA sequence: TGTGCCAGCAGCCAAACAGGGGTGACTGAAGCTTTCTTT. This encodes CASSQTGVTEAFF. The chain couples TRBV7-3 to TRBJ1-1, with 7 bases aligning to TRBD1. CDR1 is SGHTA, CDR2 FQGTGA, per germline. V gave up 5 bases and J gave up 5 bases; unmatched junction bases: 5. The CDR3 is 13 amino acids.

The chain is built from TRBV28 and TRBJ1-5; perhaps TRBD1 as D (6 bases). This CDR3 spans 17 amino acids. CDR1 is MDHEN, CDR2 SYDVKM, per germline. The germline V and J ends were trimmed by 6 bases and 0 bases, with 18 bases remaining between them. CDR3 loop: CASRITGTPYSNQPQHF. CDR3 sequence (DNA): TGTGCCAGCAGAATCACCGGGACACCCTATAGCAATCAGCCCCAGCATTTT.

The rearrangement uses TRBV9 and TRBJ1-2; 8 bases map to TRBD1. Losses at the gene ends were 4 bases for V and 5 bases for J; bases not matched to a gene: 10. CDR3 length: 15 residues. Germline V CDR1 and CDR2: SGDLS, YYNGEE. The CDR3 sequence is CASSPYQGAGYGYTF. CDR3 coding DNA: TGTGCCAGCAGCCCATACCAGGGGGCAGGGTATGGCTACACCTTC.

The chain employs TRBV24-1 and TRBJ2-6; perhaps TRBD1 as D (6 bases). The CDR3 loop spans 18 amino acids. V lost 5 bases, J lost 2 bases, and 18 bases lay in between. Germline values: CDR1 KGHDR, CDR2 SFDVKD. In DNA form, the CDR3 reads TGTGCCACCAGTGGCAGGGGCTCGCGTGTTACTGGGGCCAACGTCCTGACTTTC. Encoded protein: CATSGRGSRVTGANVLTF.

This clone was counted once. The V and J genes are TRBV5-1 and TRBJ2-1; the match to TRBD2 covers 10 bases. Germline V gene data show CDR1 as SGHRS and CDR2 as YFSETQ. The CDR3 is 16 residues long. J gave up 7 bases and V 0 bases, and 7 bases lay outside the gene matches. CDR3 sequence reads: CASSLAGAGGVNEQFF. CDR3 bases: TGCGCCAGCAGCTTGGCCGGAGCGGGAGGGGTGAATGAGCAGTTCTTC.

The CDR3 region is CASSPLAVGNNEQFF. Here the CDR3 DNA reads TGTGCCAGCAGCCCCCTAGCGGTGGGTAACAATGAGCAGTTCTTC. This sequence joins TRBV28 and TRBJ2-1; 7 bases are shared with TRBD2. This CDR3 comprises 15 residues. Germline V lookup: CDR1 MDHEN, CDR2 SYDVKM. V was clipped by 6 bases and J by 5 bases; unmatched bases: 10.

V usage is TRBV2 and J usage is TRBJ2-5, with 10 bases that match TRBD2. The CDR3 sequence is 15 residues long. Germline V gives CDR1 SNHLY, CDR2 FYNNEI. The V and J ends lost 10 bases and 4 bases, in that order; junction bases with no gene match: 12. In nucleotides, the CDR3 is TGTGCCACCCAAAGCGGGAGGGCCCGAGGAGAGACCCAGTACTTC. Residues: CATQSGRARGETQYF.

The chain joins TRBV7-2 to TRBJ2-7; TRBD1 matches 8 bases. Germline V gene data show CDR1 as SGHTA and CDR2 as FQGNSA. V lost 3 bases, J lost 2 bases, and 3 bases stayed unmatched. The CDR3 loop spans 14 amino acids. The CDR3 nucleotides are TGTGCCAGCAGCTTCTCGACAGGGGCCTACGAGCAGTACTTC. Its protein is CASSFSTGAYEQYF.

This clone appeared once. This sequence joins TRBV7-9 and TRBJ2-5; D uncertain. Trimming pared 1 base from V and 0 bases from J, leaving 9 bases between. Germline CDR1 reads SEHNR; CDR2 reads FQNEAQ (reference sequence). The CDR3 contains 15 residues. CDR3 DNA: TGTGCCAGCAGCTTAGGCGGATCGTACCAAGAGACCCAGTACTTC. Its translation is CASSLGGSYQETQYF.

This rearrangement joins TRBV6-4 to TRBJ2-2; D ambiguous. Germline-derived CDR1 and CDR2 are MRHNA and SNTAGT. Trimming pared 6 bases from V and 3 bases from J, leaving 5 bases between. This CDR3 spans 12 amino acids. The CDR3 is CASSSHTGELFF. In DNA, the CDR3 is TGTGCCAGCAGCTCCCACACCGGGGAGCTGTTTTTT.

The chain combines TRBV27 with TRBJ2-7, with TRBD2 matching 8 bases. Germline V gives CDR1 MNHEY, CDR2 SMNVEV (reference sequence). V shed 3 bases and J 4 bases; nucleotides not matched to a gene: 11. The CDR3 has 16 amino acids. The DNA of the CDR3 is TGTGCCAGCAGTTTCCAGCCCAGAGCGGGAGTTTACGAGCAGTACTTC. As protein: CASSFQPRAGVYEQYF.

This clone was seen only once. The chain is built from TRBV27 and TRBJ2-2; D not certain. With 7 bases removed from V and 3 bases from J, the gap between germline ends came to 12 bases. The germline gives CDR1 MNHEY, CDR2 SMNVEV (reference sequence). This CDR3 region has 14 residues. CDR3 DNA sequence: TGTGCCAGCAAAACCCTCAGTTACACCGGGGAGCTGTTTTTT. This encodes CASKTLSYTGELFF.

CDR3 DNA: TGTGCCAGCAGCCAGCTATCAAGAGGTACGCAGTATTTT. This translates into CASSQLSRGTQYF. This sequence joins TRBV14 and TRBJ2-3; no clear D gene. CDR1 SGHDN and CDR2 FVKESK come from the germline V gene. V lost 3 bases and J 8 bases, leaving 12 bases between the germline ends. This CDR3 contains 13 residues.

The chain employs TRBV27 and TRBJ1-2; 7 bases match TRBD1. CDR3 length: 13 residues. Germline V gives CDR1 MNHEY, CDR2 SMNVEV (reference sequence). Unmatched junction bases numbered 7, after V lost 6 bases and J lost 6 bases. The CDR3 DNA follows: TGTGCCAGCAGGCCTGAGGGGGCAGATGGCTACACCTTC. It codes for CASRPEGADGYTF.

CDR3 sequence reads: CASSPDRVETQYF. The DNA for the CDR3 is TGTGCCAGCAGCCCCGACAGGGTAGAGACCCAGTACTTC. The V call is TRBV7-2, the J call TRBJ2-5, with TRBD1 matching 7 bases. Germline V gene sequence: CDR1 SGHTA, CDR2 FQGNSA. Trimming cost V 5 bases and J 4 bases; bases outside gene matches: 4. CDR3 length: 13 amino acids.

The chain recombines TRBV7-6 with TRBJ2-7, with TRBD1 as a possible D gene (5 bases). Trimming removed 5 bases at V and 3 bases at J, with 8 bases between. The length of the CDR3 is 12 residues. Germline loops: CDR1 SGHVS, CDR2 FNYEAQ. The CDR3 sequence: CASSGDSYEQYF. The CDR3 nucleotides read TGTGCCAGCAGCGGAGACAGCTACGAGCAGTACTTC.

The V call is TRBV7-2, the J call TRBJ2-7; 9 bases are a match to TRBD2. CDR3 length: 19 amino acids. The germline V gene has CDR1 SGHTA and CDR2 FQGNSA. J was trimmed by 1 base and V by 2 bases; bases with no gene match: 15. CDR3 in amino acids: CASSLRAGWGLADSYEQYF. In DNA form, the CDR3 reads TGTGCCAGCAGCTTAAGGGCCGGGTGGGGACTAGCCGATTCCTACGAGCAGTACTTC.

The gene calls are TRBV6-5 and TRBJ2-2; D is uncertain. The CDR3 extends over 13 amino acids. The V end was cut by 7 bases, the J end by 1 base, with 7 bases between. The V gene's germline CDR1 is MNHEY and CDR2 SVGAGI. CDR3 protein: CASTQRNTGELFF. The DNA of the CDR3 is TGTGCCAGCACGCAGCGGAACACCGGGGAGCTGTTTTTT.

The genes are TRBV19 and TRBJ1-4; 7 bases map to TRBD1. V was clipped by 6 bases and J by 7 bases; unmatched bases: 8. CDR1 is LNHDA, CDR2 SQIVND, per germline (reference sequence). This CDR3 has 14 amino acids. The CDR3 protein is CASRHRGRSEKLFF. CDR3 DNA: TGTGCCAGTAGGCACAGGGGTCGAAGTGAAAAACTGTTTTTT.

Note on this clone: Since no conserved phenylalanine or tryptophan closes the CDR3, a read error is the likely cause. The DNA is left out, because the CDR3 cannot be placed on it with certainty; the CDR3 is given as TCRdb lists it. The J gene is TRBJ1-2, the V gene TRBV29-1; the table's D call TRBD1 went unverified against the DNA. CDR1 is SQVTM and CDR2 is ANQGSEA in the germline V gene. The CDR3 is 11 residues long, ends included. Here the CDR3 reads CSVEAYSGQWV.

The chain has TRBV28 and TRBJ1-6; 9 bases match TRBD1. The trim removed 5 bases at V and 3 bases at J, leaving 2 bases unmatched. The germline CDR1 and CDR2 sequences are MDHEN and SYDVKM. This CDR3 contains 15 residues. The CDR3 DNA reads TGTGCCAGCAGTGGACAGGGGATCTATAATTCACCCCTCCACTTT. Translated: CASSGQGIYNSPLHF.